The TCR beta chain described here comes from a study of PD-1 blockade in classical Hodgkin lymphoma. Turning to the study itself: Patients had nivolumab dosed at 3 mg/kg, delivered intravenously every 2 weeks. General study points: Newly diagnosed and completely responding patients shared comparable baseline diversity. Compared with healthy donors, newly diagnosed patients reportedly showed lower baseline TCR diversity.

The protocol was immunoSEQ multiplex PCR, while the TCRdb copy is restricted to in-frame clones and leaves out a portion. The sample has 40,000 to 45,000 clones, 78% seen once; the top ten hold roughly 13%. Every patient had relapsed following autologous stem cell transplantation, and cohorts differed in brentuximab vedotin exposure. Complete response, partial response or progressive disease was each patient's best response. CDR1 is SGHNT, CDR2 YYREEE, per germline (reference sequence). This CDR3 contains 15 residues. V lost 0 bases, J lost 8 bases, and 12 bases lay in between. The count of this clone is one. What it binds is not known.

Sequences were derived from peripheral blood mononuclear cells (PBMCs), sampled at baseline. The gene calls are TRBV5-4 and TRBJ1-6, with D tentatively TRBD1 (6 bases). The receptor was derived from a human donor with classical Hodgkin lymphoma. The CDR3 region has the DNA TGTGCCAGCAGCTTGGGCAGGGGAGGCGATTCACCCCTCCACTTT. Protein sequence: CASSLGRGGDSPLHF.